The clone carrying this T cell receptor (beta chain) was observed a handful of times. A sample-barcoded 5' primer and a J-beta primer mix were used in a second PCR of roughly 7 to 11 cycles. Via MiXCR, TCRdb re-called the 5' RACE reads, giving one row per CDR3 protein. The table has about 800,000 distinct CDR3 sequences, more than 20% seen once. This entry is derived from a study of blood T cells in healthy people across ages. Germline CDR1 is SGHTA and CDR2 is FQGNSA. J lost 1 base, V lost 5 bases, and 10 bases had no gene match. CDR3 length: 16 amino acids. The same sample was also used in a study of T cells of mothers and their children.

J is TRBJ1-1 and V is TRBV7-2, with 7 nucleotides matching TRBD1. The material sequenced was blood. The TCR comes from a boy between 5 and 17 years old in good health. The CDR3 bases are TGTGCCAGCAGCCCACGACAGGGAAGGGAGAACACTGAAGCTTTCTTT. This translates into CASSPRQGRENTEAFF.